This T cell receptor (beta chain) was recorded in a study of blood T cell repertoires in COVID-19. Across the study: COVID-19 samples collected from the United States, Italy and Spain covered acute and convalescent phases. T cells, B-cell-depleted T cells, or PBMCs supplied cDNA or gDNA.

Repertoires were generated with immunoSEQ multiplex PCR, while TCRdb's copy carries only in-frame clones and drops some. The profile covers some 300,000 clones, with over 75% appearing a single time and 9.5% taken by the ten largest. Enrolled through a virtual design, the participants were between about 18 and 100 years of age and came from around 25 US areas. As regards this clone: The germline gene is not matched at one end of the junction; a read error may be the cause.

The origin of this receptor is a woman aged 40 to 50 who had recovered from COVID-19. Sequencing was done on a sample of PBMCs or T cells enriched from blood (not recorded which).

The CDR3 sequence is CASSQGTSGKIF. The CDR3 DNA reads TGTGCCAGCAGCCAAGGGACTAGCGGGAAGATCTTC. The V gene is TRBV2, the J gene TRBJ2-1, with 13 bases identical to TRBD2. CDR3 length: 12 amino acids. From germline, CDR1 is SNHLY and CDR2 FYNNEI.